This T cell receptor beta chain derives from a study of blood T cell repertoires in COVID-19. In the original analysis: The assay estimated nucleated cells by amplifying reference gene primers. Using immunoSEQ multiplex PCR, the repertoire was profiled, and TCRdb retains in-frame clones only, with some absent. That table furnishes V, J and clone size, whereas the DNA furnished D and trimming. The sample comprises 250,000 to 350,000 clones, under 90% of which are singletons, and under 11% rests with the top ten. Clinical histories supplied by participants themselves formed the basis of cohort assignment. Cohort 3 recovered donors had two negative PCRs, clearance, or symptom resolution. The origin of this receptor is a young woman who had recovered from COVID-19. Sequencing input: PBMCs or T cells enriched from blood (not recorded which).

The CDR3 bases are TGTGCCAGCAGCTTGACTAGCGGGGTTTACAATGAGCAGTTCTTC. Its translation is CASSLTSGVYNEQFF. The chain couples TRBV7-6 to TRBJ2-1; TRBD2 agrees at 11 bases. V gave up 3 bases and J gave up 4 bases; unmatched junction bases: 2. The CDR3 covers 15 residues. The germline gives CDR1 SGHVS, CDR2 FNYEAQ.